This TCR beta chain was identified during a study of spatial heterogeneity in lung cancer (dated by TCRdb to 2018 to 2020). For the wider study: Beta-chain transcripts were consistently detected in greater numbers than alpha-chain transcripts, which likely reflects a higher abundance of beta-chain transcripts. TCR repertoire features were related to nonsynonymous mutation counts determined by whole-exome sequencing of tumor tissue. In tumor regions, TCR transcript counts showed a strong correlation with a T cell transcriptional module score from matched bulk RNA-seq. Both alpha and beta chains were TCR-sequenced in samples taken at surgery, namely 220 tumor regions, around 64 matched nontumor lung samples and about 58 PBMC samples. In the raw uncorrected reads, each unique combination of TCR and UMI appeared more than ten times on average. TCR alpha and beta repertoires were quantitatively compared across multiple tumor regions, matched nontumor lung and blood in non-small cell lung cancer. On the study overall, not on this receptor specifically: Additional single-cell paired TCR alpha and beta sequencing was considered necessary to confirm, at a functional level, the hypothesis that regional TCRs recognize regional mutations. A correlation was observed between the number of expanded intratumoral alpha and beta TCRs and the tumor nonsynonymous mutation count. TCR-seq was estimated to cover only approximately 6.6% of tumor T cells for alpha chains and around 12% for beta chains. Counts of ubiquitous and regional expanded TCRs were found to correlate with counts of ubiquitous and regional nonsynonymous mutations, respectively.

The method behind the library was 5' RACE. Sequencing was performed on a NextSeq 500. The TCR library protocol attached a unique molecular identifier to each TCR cDNA molecule to allow correction of PCR and sequencing errors. In the original analysis: Decombinator tools were used for TCR identification, UMI-based error correction and CDR3 extraction. Expanded TCRs were defined as those above a frequency of 2 per 1,000, corresponding to the top 1% of the tumor frequency distribution. Expanded tumor TCRs statistically deemed absent (corrected P<0.05) from at least one tumor region were classed as regional, and all other expanded tumor TCRs were classed as ubiquitous. Renyi diversity was calculated using the R vegan package after each repertoire was subsampled 100 times to 5,000 TCRs. CDR3 similarity networks were built from amino acid triplet string-kernel similarity, connecting CDR3s with pairwise similarity above 0.82. Using fastp trimming at Q25 and MiXCR clonotype assembly, TCRdb reanalyzed the public sequencing data and kept in-frame beta chains. Here each entry gathers all rows of one CDR3 protein and keeps the most common genes and DNA. The V and J calls shown here were made by TCRdb, not taken from the authors' results. For this sample there are some 23,000 distinct CDR3 sequences; under 10% appear just once. The ten largest clones take up roughly 8% of the sample.

The time point label for this specimen denotes: sample taken at primary tumor resection. The donors were around 69 patients from the lung TRACERx cohort who had early-stage, untreated non-small cell lung cancer. Whole RNA extracted from tumor and nontumor lung tissue, or from cryopreserved PBMC samples, was used for TCR sequencing without cell sorting. Only patients with enough RNA available from two or more tumor regions were chosen for TCR sequencing. Before being selected, tumor and adjacent nontumor lung specimens were reviewed by a lung pathologist. Measured from the cysteine to the phenylalanine, the CDR3 is 15 residues long. Solely the CDR3 DNA is kept, with 45 bases framed from the first base. V lost 2 bases and J lost 6 bases, and the count of bases not matched to a germline gene is 5. Based on the germline V gene, the CDR1 and CDR2 sequences are SGHTA and FQGNSA. Turning to this clonotype: It has no known antigen specificity. No much larger clone is present one base from it, and per-base qualities are unavailable.

The sample here was lung tumor tissue, taken at surgery. This TCR derives from a male donor with early-stage non-small cell lung cancer. The chain is assembled from TRBV7-2 and TRBJ2-1; 9 of the junction bases match TRBD2. CDR3 protein: CASSLWASGANEQFF. The DNA sequence reads TGTGCCAGCAGCTTATGGGCTAGCGGGGCCAATGAGCAGTTCTTC.